The clone carrying this TCR beta chain was detected many times. This specimen comes from a study of read filtering for tumor transcriptome and immune sequencing. Bone marrow was sampled from every patient at the time of active disease. Germline values: CDR1 SNHLY, CDR2 FYNNEI. The CDR3 consists of 16 residues. V dropped 4 bases and J dropped 1 base, with 13 bases sitting between them. This library used about 400 ng RNA and molecular barcoded adaptors spanning alpha/delta and beta/gamma chains. In TCRdb, the reads were re-called with MiXCR into one record per CDR3 protein. There are around 14,000 distinct CDR3 sequences in the sample; about 20% occur only once, and around 81% lies in the top ten.

The gene calls are TRBV2 and TRBJ2-2; possibly TRBD1 for D (6 bases). This sequence originates from a donor aged 40 or over with multiple myeloma. Sequencing used a population of CD138-negative cells sorted from bone marrow. The DNA for the CDR3 is TGTGCCAGCAGTGCCCCACGGACAGAGAACACCGGGGAGCTGTTTTTT. Translation: CASSAPRTENTGELFF.